The rows below give T cell receptor beta chains drawn from one sample of a study of siplizumab effects on memory and regulatory T cells. The protocol was immunoSEQ multiplex PCR, while the TCRdb copy is restricted to in-frame clones and leaves out a portion. This table holds roughly 120,000 clones, about 90% found once. The specimen was Tregs sorted from blood. These receptors were taken from a human donor in good health. The CDR3 runs from the conserved cysteine through the conserved F or W. The D gene is left open where the match is weak. Some rows mark clone size as missing; the rest say once, few, many or name a class of expanded clone.

v_call: TRBV10-3; j_call: TRBJ2-7; clone_size: .; d_call: .; cdr3_nt: TGTGCCACAACATACCCACAGGAGTCCTACGAGCAGTACTTC; cdr3_aa: CATTYPQESYEQYF
v_call: TRBV7-9; j_call: TRBJ2-1; clone_size: .; d_call: TRBD1; cdr3_nt: TGTGCCAGCAGCATTGACAGGGACAATGAGCAGTTCTTC; cdr3_aa: CASSIDRDNEQFF
v_call: TRBV27; j_call: TRBJ2-7; clone_size: .; d_call: .; cdr3_nt: TGTGCCAGCAGTTTATATATGTGGGGCAAAATCTACGAGCAGTACTTC; cdr3_aa: CASSLYMWGKIYEQYF
v_call: TRBV6-1; j_call: TRBJ1-1; clone_size: .; d_call: .; cdr3_nt: TGTGCCAGCAGCTCACGGGACCCTGAAGCTTTCTTT; cdr3_aa: CASSSRDPEAFF
v_call: TRBV19; j_call: TRBJ1-1; clone_size: .; d_call: TRBD1; cdr3_nt: TGTGCCAGTAGTAGACAGGGGATCAGTGAAGCTTTCTTT; cdr3_aa: CASSRQGISEAFF
v_call: TRBV6-6; j_call: TRBJ2-1; clone_size: .; d_call: .; cdr3_nt: TGTGCCAGCAGTTACAGGAGTACCTACAATGAGCAGTTCTTC; cdr3_aa: CASSYRSTYNEQFF
v_call: TRBV5-1; j_call: TRBJ2-4; clone_size: once; d_call: .; cdr3_nt: TGCGCCAGCAAGACAGTTCCTCTAGCCAAAAACATTCAGTACTTC; cdr3_aa: CASKTVPLAKNIQYF
v_call: TRBV5-1; j_call: TRBJ1-6; clone_size: .; d_call: .; cdr3_nt: TGCGCCAGCAGCTTGGTGGGTTCACCCCTCCACTTT; cdr3_aa: CASSLVGSPLHF
v_call: TRBV7-9; j_call: TRBJ2-7; clone_size: .; d_call: .; cdr3_nt: TGTGCCAGCAGCTTCGTACGACAGATCGACGAGCAGTACTTC; cdr3_aa: CASSFVRQIDEQYF
v_call: TRBV6-5; j_call: TRBJ1-2; clone_size: .; d_call: .; cdr3_nt: TGTGCCAGCAGCTACTCGGAAGTCAACTATGGCTACACCTTC; cdr3_aa: CASSYSEVNYGYTF
v_call: TRBV2; j_call: TRBJ1-1; clone_size: .; d_call: .; cdr3_nt: TGTGCCAGCAGATGGGGGCTGAACACTGAAGCTTTCTTT; cdr3_aa: CASRWGLNTEAFF
v_call: TRBV5-6; j_call: TRBJ2-5; clone_size: .; d_call: .; cdr3_nt: TGTGCCAGCAGCTTGGGGTACCAAGAGACCCAGTACTTC; cdr3_aa: CASSLGYQETQYF
v_call: TRBV15; j_call: TRBJ2-7; clone_size: .; d_call: .; cdr3_nt: TGTGCCACCAGCAGAGATCTCGGCGCCTCCTACGAGCAGTACTTC; cdr3_aa: CATSRDLGASYEQYF
v_call: TRBV5-1; j_call: TRBJ2-3; clone_size: .; d_call: .; cdr3_nt: TGCGCCAGCAGCTTTAGGGAGACTAGCACAGATACGCAGTATTTT; cdr3_aa: CASSFRETSTDTQYF
v_call: TRBV5-6; j_call: TRBJ2-5; clone_size: .; d_call: .; cdr3_nt: TGTGCCAGCTCTTCACTAAACCAAGAGACCCAGTACTTC; cdr3_aa: CASSSLNQETQYF
v_call: TRBV29-1; j_call: TRBJ2-3; clone_size: .; d_call: .; cdr3_nt: TGCAGCGTTGGCCTGGGGAGCACAGATACGCAGTATTTT; cdr3_aa: CSVGLGSTDTQYF
v_call: TRBV6-4; j_call: TRBJ1-1; clone_size: .; d_call: TRBD1; cdr3_nt: TGTGCCAGCAGTGACTTCGTGTACAGGGGGGGGACTGAAGCTTTCTTT; cdr3_aa: CASSDFVYRGGTEAFF
v_call: TRBV10-3; j_call: TRBJ1-3; clone_size: .; d_call: .; cdr3_nt: TGTGCCATCAGTGTTGGTCCGAACACCATATATTTT; cdr3_aa: CAISVGPNTIYF
v_call: TRBV5-1; j_call: TRBJ1-4; clone_size: .; d_call: .; cdr3_nt: TGCGCCAGCAGCCCCCTGGACGGTGAAAAACTGTTTTTT; cdr3_aa: CASSPLDGEKLFF
v_call: TRBV25-1; j_call: TRBJ2-1; clone_size: .; d_call: .; cdr3_nt: TGTGCCAGCAGTGAAATACGGTACAATGAGCAGTTCTTC; cdr3_aa: CASSEIRYNEQFF
v_call: TRBV7-8; j_call: TRBJ1-2; clone_size: .; d_call: .; cdr3_nt: TGTGCCAGCAGCTTACAGGGGCGGTATGGCTACACCTTC; cdr3_aa: CASSLQGRYGYTF
v_call: TRBV25-1; j_call: TRBJ1-5; clone_size: .; d_call: TRBD1; cdr3_nt: TGTGCCAGCGGCAGGGGGAATAGCAATCAGCCCCAGCATTTT; cdr3_aa: CASGRGNSNQPQHF
v_call: TRBV19; j_call: TRBJ2-5; clone_size: .; d_call: TRBD2; cdr3_nt: TGTGCCAGTAGTAGGACTAGCGCAGAGACCCAGTACTTC; cdr3_aa: CASSRTSAETQYF
v_call: TRBV6-6; j_call: TRBJ1-2; clone_size: .; d_call: TRBD1; cdr3_nt: TGTGCCAGCAGCCGGACAGGGGAGACTTATGGCTACACCTTC; cdr3_aa: CASSRTGETYGYTF
v_call: TRBV2; j_call: TRBJ1-2; clone_size: .; d_call: .; cdr3_nt: TGTGCCAGCATTCAAGACGGACCTAACTATGGCTACACCTTC; cdr3_aa: CASIQDGPNYGYTF
v_call: TRBV28; j_call: TRBJ1-1; clone_size: once; d_call: .; cdr3_nt: TGTGCCAGCAAATTTAGGGGGACCACTGAAGCTTTCTTT; cdr3_aa: CASKFRGTTEAFF
v_call: TRBV6-5; j_call: TRBJ1-6; clone_size: .; d_call: .; cdr3_nt: TGTGCCAGCAGTGAAGGGAAACCCCTCCACTTT; cdr3_aa: CASSEGKPLHF
v_call: TRBV11-2; j_call: TRBJ1-2; clone_size: .; d_call: TRBD1; cdr3_nt: TGTGCCAGCAGCTTGGGGACAGGGGGCGATGGCTACACCTTC; cdr3_aa: CASSLGTGGDGYTF
v_call: TRBV7-2; j_call: TRBJ1-2; clone_size: .; d_call: TRBD1; cdr3_nt: TGTGCCAGCAGCTACCCGGGACAGGTCTATGGCTACACCTTC; cdr3_aa: CASSYPGQVYGYTF
v_call: TRBV6-5; j_call: TRBJ2-2; clone_size: .; d_call: TRBD1; cdr3_nt: TGTGCCAGCAGTTACCGGTCAGGGGGTAACACCGGGGAGCTGTTTTTT; cdr3_aa: CASSYRSGGNTGELFF
v_call: TRBV5-5; j_call: TRBJ1-5; clone_size: .; d_call: TRBD1; cdr3_nt: TGTGCCAGCAGCGCAGGGGGCGGCAATCAGCCCCAGCATTTT; cdr3_aa: CASSAGGGNQPQHF
v_call: TRBV5-1; j_call: TRBJ2-4; clone_size: .; d_call: .; cdr3_nt: TGCGCCAGCACCTGGGGGCGGGAGAAAAACATTCAGTACTTC; cdr3_aa: CASTWGREKNIQYF
v_call: TRBV18; j_call: TRBJ1-1; clone_size: .; d_call: .; cdr3_nt: TGTGCCAGCTCACCACCGGGGTCCTACGGTGAAGCTTTCTTT; cdr3_aa: CASSPPGSYGEAFF
v_call: TRBV6-1; j_call: TRBJ2-1; clone_size: .; d_call: TRBD2; cdr3_nt: TGTGCCAGCAGTGAAGTGCGGGGGGACGACTACAATGAGCAGTTCTTC; cdr3_aa: CASSEVRGDDYNEQFF
v_call: TRBV5-4; j_call: TRBJ2-3; clone_size: .; d_call: TRBD2; cdr3_nt: TGTGCCAGCAGCTTGAGGTGGACCCAGCGGGGGGGCCTAGATACGCAGTATTTT; cdr3_aa: CASSLRWTQRGGLDTQYF
v_call: TRBV2; j_call: TRBJ1-2; clone_size: .; d_call: .; cdr3_nt: TGTGCCAGCATCCGTACCGGCGGGCGAACTAACTATGGCTACACCTTC; cdr3_aa: CASIRTGGRTNYGYTF
v_call: TRBV11-3; j_call: TRBJ2-7; clone_size: .; d_call: TRBD1; cdr3_nt: TGTGCCAGCAGCCCGACCGGGACAGGGGGCGTCGAGCAGTACTTC; cdr3_aa: CASSPTGTGGVEQYF
v_call: TRBV7-8; j_call: TRBJ1-6; clone_size: once; d_call: TRBD1; cdr3_nt: TGTGCCAGCAGCTCCGACAGGGGGAGATCACCCCTCCACTTT; cdr3_aa: CASSSDRGRSPLHF
v_call: TRBV9; j_call: TRBJ1-2; clone_size: .; d_call: TRBD1; cdr3_nt: TGTGCCAGCAGCGCGTTAGACAGGGCCGCTAACGGCTACACCTTC; cdr3_aa: CASSALDRAANGYTF
v_call: TRBV6-1; j_call: TRBJ1-2; clone_size: .; d_call: TRBD1; cdr3_nt: TGTGCCTCGGGCAGGACAGGTGGCTACACCTTC; cdr3_aa: CASGRTGGYTF
v_call: TRBV2; j_call: TRBJ2-1; clone_size: .; d_call: .; cdr3_nt: TGTGCCAGCAGTGGAGGGAGGTACAATGAGCAGTTCTTC; cdr3_aa: CASSGGRYNEQFF
v_call: TRBV27; j_call: TRBJ2-5; clone_size: once; d_call: .; cdr3_nt: TGTGCCAGCAGTCCCACACAAGAGACGGCCCAGTACTTC; cdr3_aa: CASSPTQETAQYF
v_call: TRBV14; j_call: TRBJ1-4; clone_size: .; d_call: .; cdr3_nt: TGTGCCAGCAGCCAGATTCCACAGGGAAAGAGGGAAAAACTGTTTTTT; cdr3_aa: CASSQIPQGKREKLFF
v_call: TRBV7-8; j_call: TRBJ1-4; clone_size: .; d_call: .; cdr3_nt: TGTGCCAGCAGCTTAGGAATGATAAGTATGGGTGAAAAACTGTTTTTT; cdr3_aa: CASSLGMISMGEKLFF
v_call: TRBV30; j_call: TRBJ2-1; clone_size: .; d_call: .; cdr3_nt: TGTGCCTGGAGCATCCGCTCCTACAATGAGCAGTTCTTC; cdr3_aa: CAWSIRSYNEQFF
v_call: TRBV7-9; j_call: TRBJ2-4; clone_size: .; d_call: TRBD2; cdr3_nt: TGTGCCAGCAGCTCGTATAGCGGGGGCCGGCTAAACATTCAGTACTTC; cdr3_aa: CASSSYSGGRLNIQYF
v_call: TRBV7-2; j_call: TRBJ2-3; clone_size: .; d_call: TRBD2; cdr3_nt: TGTGCCAGCAGCCCACAAGCGGGGGGATTCGCGTTGGATTTT; cdr3_aa: CASSPQAGGFALDF
v_call: TRBV19; j_call: TRBJ1-3; clone_size: .; d_call: .; cdr3_nt: TGTGCCAGTAGTATAGTACGGGCGGCTGGAAACACCATATATTTT; cdr3_aa: CASSIVRAAGNTIYF
v_call: TRBV6-6; j_call: TRBJ2-7; clone_size: .; d_call: .; cdr3_nt: TGTGCCAGCAAACTGGGGGCCCACGAGCAGTACTTC; cdr3_aa: CASKLGAHEQYF
v_call: TRBV5-1; j_call: TRBJ1-6; clone_size: .; d_call: .; cdr3_nt: TGCGCCAGCAGCCCCCCCGGGGAACAGTCACCCCTCCACTTT; cdr3_aa: CASSPPGEQSPLHF
v_call: TRBV5-1; j_call: TRBJ2-6; clone_size: .; d_call: TRBD1; cdr3_nt: TGCGCCAGCAGCCGCCAGGGACAGGGGGCGCCTGGGGCCAACGTCCTGACTTTC; cdr3_aa: CASSRQGQGAPGANVLTF
v_call: TRBV5-1; j_call: TRBJ2-6; clone_size: .; d_call: .; cdr3_nt: TGCGCCAGCAGCTTGGCCCGCTGGGCCAACGTCCTGACTTTC; cdr3_aa: CASSLARWANVLTF
v_call: TRBV12-5; j_call: TRBJ1-3; clone_size: .; d_call: .; cdr3_nt: TGTGCTAGTCCCAGCGGGGCTGGAAACACCATATATTTT; cdr3_aa: CASPSGAGNTIYF
v_call: TRBV7-2; j_call: TRBJ2-5; clone_size: .; d_call: .; cdr3_nt: TGTGCCAGCAGCCCCAGGGGCCAAGAGACCCAGTACTTC; cdr3_aa: CASSPRGQETQYF
v_call: TRBV18; j_call: TRBJ2-7; clone_size: .; d_call: TRBD1; cdr3_nt: TGTGCCAGCTCATTTTGGGACAGGGGTATTGGCGAGCAGTACTTC; cdr3_aa: CASSFWDRGIGEQYF
v_call: TRBV6-1; j_call: TRBJ2-1; clone_size: .; d_call: .; cdr3_nt: TGTGCCAGCAGTGAAGCGGGGGGCTATCGGGGTCCTGAGCAGTTCTTC; cdr3_aa: CASSEAGGYRGPEQFF
v_call: TRBV7-9; j_call: TRBJ1-2; clone_size: .; d_call: .; cdr3_nt: TGTGCCAGCAGCTCCGGATATGGCTACACCTTC; cdr3_aa: CASSSGYGYTF
v_call: TRBV19; j_call: TRBJ2-3; clone_size: .; d_call: .; cdr3_nt: TGTGCCAGTCAGCGGTCGGGGCGCACAGATACGCAGTATTTT; cdr3_aa: CASQRSGRTDTQYF